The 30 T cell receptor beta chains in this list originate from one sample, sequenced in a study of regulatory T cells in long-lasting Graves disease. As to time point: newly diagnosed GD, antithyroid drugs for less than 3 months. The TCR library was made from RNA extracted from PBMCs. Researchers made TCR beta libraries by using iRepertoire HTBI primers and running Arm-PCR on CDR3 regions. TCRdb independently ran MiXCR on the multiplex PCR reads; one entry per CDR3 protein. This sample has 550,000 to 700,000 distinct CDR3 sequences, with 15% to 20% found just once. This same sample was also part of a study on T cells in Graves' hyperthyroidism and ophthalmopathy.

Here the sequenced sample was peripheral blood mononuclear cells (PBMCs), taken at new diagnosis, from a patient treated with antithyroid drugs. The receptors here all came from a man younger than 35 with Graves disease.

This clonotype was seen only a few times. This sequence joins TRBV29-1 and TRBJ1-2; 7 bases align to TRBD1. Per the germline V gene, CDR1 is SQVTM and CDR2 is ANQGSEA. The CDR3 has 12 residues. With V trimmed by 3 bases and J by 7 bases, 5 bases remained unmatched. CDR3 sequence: CSVDEGAGGYTF. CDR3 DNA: TGCAGCGTTGATGAGGGGGCGGGTGGCTACACCTTC. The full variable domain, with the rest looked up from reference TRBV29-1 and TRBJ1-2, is SAVISQKPSRDICQRGTSLTIQCQVDSQVTMMFWYRQQPGQSLTLIATANQGSEATYESGFVIDKFPISRPNLTFSTLTVSNMSPEDSSIYLCSVDEGAGGYTFGSGTRLTVV.

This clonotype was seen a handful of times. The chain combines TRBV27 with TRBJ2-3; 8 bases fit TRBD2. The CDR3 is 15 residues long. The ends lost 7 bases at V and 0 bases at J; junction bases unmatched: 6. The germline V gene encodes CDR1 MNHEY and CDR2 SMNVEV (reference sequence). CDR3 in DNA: TGTGCCAGCACCCAGCGGGGGCCTAGCACAGATACGCAGTATTTT. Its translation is CASTQRGPSTDTQYF.

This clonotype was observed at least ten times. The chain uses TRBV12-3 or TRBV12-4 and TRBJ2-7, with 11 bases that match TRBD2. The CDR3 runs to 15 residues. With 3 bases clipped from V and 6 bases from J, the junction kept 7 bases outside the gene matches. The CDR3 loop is CASSFSGRAAREQYF. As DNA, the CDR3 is TGTGCCAGCAGTTTTAGCGGGAGGGCCGCCCGCGAGCAGTACTTC.

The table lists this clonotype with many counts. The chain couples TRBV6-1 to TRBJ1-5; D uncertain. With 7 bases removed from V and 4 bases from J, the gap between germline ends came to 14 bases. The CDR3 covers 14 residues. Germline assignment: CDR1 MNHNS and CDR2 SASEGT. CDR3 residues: CASKARTLNQPQHF. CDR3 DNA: TGTGCCAGCAAGGCCAGGACTCTAAATCAGCCCCAGCATTTT.

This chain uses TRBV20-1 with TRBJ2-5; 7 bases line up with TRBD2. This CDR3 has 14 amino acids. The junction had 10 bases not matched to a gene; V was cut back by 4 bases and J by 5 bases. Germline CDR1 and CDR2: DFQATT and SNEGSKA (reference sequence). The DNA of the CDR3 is TGCAGTGCTACGAAGGCGGGAGAGGGGGAGACCCAGTACTTC. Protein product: CSATKAGEGETQYF.

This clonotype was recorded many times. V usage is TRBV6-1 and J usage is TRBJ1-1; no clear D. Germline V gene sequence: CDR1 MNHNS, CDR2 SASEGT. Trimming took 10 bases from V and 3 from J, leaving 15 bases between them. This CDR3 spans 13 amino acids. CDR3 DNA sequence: TGTGCCACTGACCACAACGGGGACACTGAAGCTTTCTTT. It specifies CATDHNGDTEAFF.

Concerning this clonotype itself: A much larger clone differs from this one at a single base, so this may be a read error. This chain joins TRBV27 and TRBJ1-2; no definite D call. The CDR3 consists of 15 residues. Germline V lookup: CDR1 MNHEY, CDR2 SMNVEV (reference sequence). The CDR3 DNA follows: TGTGCCAGCAGTCCCAACATAGGCGATAACTGTGGCTACACCTTC. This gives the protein CASSPNIGDNCGYTF.

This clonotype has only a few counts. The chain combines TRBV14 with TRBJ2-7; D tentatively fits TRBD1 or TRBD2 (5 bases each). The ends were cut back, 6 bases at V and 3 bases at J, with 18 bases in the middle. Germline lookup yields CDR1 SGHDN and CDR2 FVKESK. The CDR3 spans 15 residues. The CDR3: CASSLGPSFNYEQYF. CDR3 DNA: TGTGCCAGCAGTCTGGGACCGAGTTTTAACTACGAGCAGTACTTC.

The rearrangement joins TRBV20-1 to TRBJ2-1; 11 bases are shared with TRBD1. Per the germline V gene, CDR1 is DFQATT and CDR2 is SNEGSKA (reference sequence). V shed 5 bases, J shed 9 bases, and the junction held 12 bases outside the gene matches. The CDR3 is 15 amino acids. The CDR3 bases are TGCAGTGCTCCAAATCCGGACAGGGGGCGCGGTGAGCAGTTCTTC. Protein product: CSAPNPDRGRGEQFF.

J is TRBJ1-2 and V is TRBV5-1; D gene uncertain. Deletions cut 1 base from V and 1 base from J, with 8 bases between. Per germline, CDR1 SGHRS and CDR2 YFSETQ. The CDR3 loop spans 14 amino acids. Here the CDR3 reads CASSLMADNYGYTF. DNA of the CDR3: TGCGCCAGCAGCTTGATGGCTGATAACTATGGCTACACCTTC.

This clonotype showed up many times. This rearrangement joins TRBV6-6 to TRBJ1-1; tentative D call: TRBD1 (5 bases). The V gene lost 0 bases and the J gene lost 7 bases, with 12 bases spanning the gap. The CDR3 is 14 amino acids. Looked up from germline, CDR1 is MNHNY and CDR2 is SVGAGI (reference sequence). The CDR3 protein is CASSYSGGAHEAFF. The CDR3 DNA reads TGTGCCAGCAGTTACTCGGGAGGGGCCCATGAAGCTTTCTTT.

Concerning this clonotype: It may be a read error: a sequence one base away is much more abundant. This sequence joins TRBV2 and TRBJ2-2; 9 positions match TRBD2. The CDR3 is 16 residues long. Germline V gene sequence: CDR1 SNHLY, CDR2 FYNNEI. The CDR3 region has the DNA TGTGCCAGCAGTGGACCAGCGGGAGGTCGAACCGGGGAGCTGCTTTTT. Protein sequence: CASSGPAGGRTGELLF.

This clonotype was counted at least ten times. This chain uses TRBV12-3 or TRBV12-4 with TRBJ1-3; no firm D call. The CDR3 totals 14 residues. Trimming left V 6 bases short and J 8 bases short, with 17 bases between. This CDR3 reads CASSLSQDWHTIYF. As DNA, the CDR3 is TGTGCCAGCAGCCTATCCCAAGACTGGCACACCATATATTTT.

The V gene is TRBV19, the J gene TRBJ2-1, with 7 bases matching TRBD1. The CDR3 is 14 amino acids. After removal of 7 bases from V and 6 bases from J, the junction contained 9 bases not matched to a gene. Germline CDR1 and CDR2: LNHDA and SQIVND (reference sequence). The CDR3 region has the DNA TGTGCCAGTACCCTCGACAGGGCGGTCAATGAGCAGTTCTTC. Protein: CASTLDRAVNEQFF.

The DNA for the CDR3 is TGTGCCAGCAGTCACCGTGGTGACACAGATACGCAGTATTTT. As protein: CASSHRGDTDTQYF. This chain links TRBV6-2 or TRBV6-3 with TRBJ2-3; no firm D call. CDR1 and CDR2 (germline): MNHEY, SVGEGT. The CDR3 has 14 residues. Trimming took off 5 bases at V and 2 bases at J, with 11 bases between the two ends.

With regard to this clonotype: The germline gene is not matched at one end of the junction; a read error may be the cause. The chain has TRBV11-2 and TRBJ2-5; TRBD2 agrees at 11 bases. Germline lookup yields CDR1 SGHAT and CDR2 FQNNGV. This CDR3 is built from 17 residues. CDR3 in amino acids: CASSLLAGGAVNNERFF. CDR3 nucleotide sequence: TGTGCCAGCAGCCTTCTAGCGGGAGGCGCCGTGAACAATGAGCGGTTCTTC.

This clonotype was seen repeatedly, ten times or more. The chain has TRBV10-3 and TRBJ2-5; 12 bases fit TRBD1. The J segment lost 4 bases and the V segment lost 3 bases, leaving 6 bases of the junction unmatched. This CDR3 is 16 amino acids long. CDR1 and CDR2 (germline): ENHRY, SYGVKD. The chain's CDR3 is CAISDPGQGAVETQYF. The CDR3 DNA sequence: TGTGCCATCAGTGACCCGGGACAGGGGGCTGTAGAGACCCAGTACTTC.

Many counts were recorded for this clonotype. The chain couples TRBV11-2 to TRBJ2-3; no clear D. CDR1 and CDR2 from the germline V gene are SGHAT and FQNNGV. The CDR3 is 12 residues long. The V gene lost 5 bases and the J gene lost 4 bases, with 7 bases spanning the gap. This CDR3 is CASSVSPDTQYF. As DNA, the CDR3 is TGTGCCAGCAGCGTGAGTCCAGATACGCAGTATTTT. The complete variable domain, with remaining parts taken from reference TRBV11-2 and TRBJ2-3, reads EAGVAQSPRYKIIEKRQSVAFWCNPISGHATLYWYQQILGQGPKLLIQFQNNGVVDDSQLPKDRFSAERLKGVDSTLKIQPAKLEDSAVYLCASSVSPDTQYFGPGTRLTVL.

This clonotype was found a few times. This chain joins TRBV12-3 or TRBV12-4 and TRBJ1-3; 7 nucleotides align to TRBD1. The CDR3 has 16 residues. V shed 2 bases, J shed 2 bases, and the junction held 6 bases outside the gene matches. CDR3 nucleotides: TGTGCCAGCAGTTTATTGGCAGGGGGAACTGGAAACACCATATATTTT. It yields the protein CASSLLAGGTGNTIYF.

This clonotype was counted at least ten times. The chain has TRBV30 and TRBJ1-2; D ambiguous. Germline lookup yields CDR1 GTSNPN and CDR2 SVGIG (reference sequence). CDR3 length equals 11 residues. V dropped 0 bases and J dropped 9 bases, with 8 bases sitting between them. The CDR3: CAWSVWPSYTF. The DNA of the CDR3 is TGTGCCTGGAGTGTTTGGCCGAGCTACACCTTC.

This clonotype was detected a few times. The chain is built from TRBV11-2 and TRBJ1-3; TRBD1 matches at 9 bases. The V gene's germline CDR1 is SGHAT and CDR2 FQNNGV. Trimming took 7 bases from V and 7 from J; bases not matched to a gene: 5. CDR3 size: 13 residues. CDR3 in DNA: TGTGCCAGCACCAGGACAGGGGTGAACACCATATATTTT. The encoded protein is CASTRTGVNTIYF.

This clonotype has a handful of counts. The CDR3 sequence: CASSPRQGAAYEQYF. In nucleotides, the CDR3 is TGTGCCAGCAGCCCTCGACAGGGGGCGGCGTACGAGCAGTACTTC. This sequence joins TRBV13 and TRBJ2-7; 10 bases are a match to TRBD1. This CDR3 comprises 15 residues. Trimming removed 5 bases from V and 4 bases from J; junction bases left unmatched: 8. CDR1 is PRHDT and CDR2 is FYEKMQ in the germline V gene (reference sequence).

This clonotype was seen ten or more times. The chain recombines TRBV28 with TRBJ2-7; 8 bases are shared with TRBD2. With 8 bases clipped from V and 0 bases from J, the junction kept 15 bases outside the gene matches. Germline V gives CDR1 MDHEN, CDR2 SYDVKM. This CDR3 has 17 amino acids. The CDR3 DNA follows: TGTGCCAGCTTAGCAACTAGCGGTCGGGTAAGCTCCTACGAGCAGTACTTC. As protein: CASLATSGRVSSYEQYF.

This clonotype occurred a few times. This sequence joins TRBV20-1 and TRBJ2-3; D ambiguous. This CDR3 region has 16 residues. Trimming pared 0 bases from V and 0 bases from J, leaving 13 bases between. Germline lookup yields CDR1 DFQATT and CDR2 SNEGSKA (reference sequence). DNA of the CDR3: TGCAGTGCTAGAGATCACGAGCGAGATAGCACAGATACGCAGTATTTT. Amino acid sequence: CSARDHERDSTDTQYF.

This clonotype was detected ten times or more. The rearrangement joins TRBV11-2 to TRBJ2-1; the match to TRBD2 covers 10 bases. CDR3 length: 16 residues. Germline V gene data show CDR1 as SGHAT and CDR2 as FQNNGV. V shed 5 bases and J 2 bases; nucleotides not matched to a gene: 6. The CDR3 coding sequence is TGTGCCAGCAGCCCGCAGGGACTAGCGACCTACAATGAGCAGTTCTTC. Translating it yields CASSPQGLATYNEQFF. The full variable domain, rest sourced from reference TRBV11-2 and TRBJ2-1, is EAGVAQSPRYKIIEKRQSVAFWCNPISGHATLYWYQQILGQGPKLLIQFQNNGVVDDSQLPKDRFSAERLKGVDSTLKIQPAKLEDSAVYLCASSPQGLATYNEQFFGPGTRLTVL.

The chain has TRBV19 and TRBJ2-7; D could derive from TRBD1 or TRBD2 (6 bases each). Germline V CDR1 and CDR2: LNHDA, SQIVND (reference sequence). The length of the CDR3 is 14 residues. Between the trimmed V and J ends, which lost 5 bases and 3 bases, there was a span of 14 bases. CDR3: CASSLGGYRYEQYF. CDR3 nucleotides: TGTGCCAGTAGTCTCGGGGGCTACCGCTACGAGCAGTACTTC.

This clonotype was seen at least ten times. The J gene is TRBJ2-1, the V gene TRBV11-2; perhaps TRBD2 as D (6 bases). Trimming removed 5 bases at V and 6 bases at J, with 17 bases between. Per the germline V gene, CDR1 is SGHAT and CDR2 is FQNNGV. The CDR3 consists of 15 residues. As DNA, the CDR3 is TGTGCCAGCAGCCCTCGGCTAGCGTTGATCAATGAGCAGTTCTTC. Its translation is CASSPRLALINEQFF.

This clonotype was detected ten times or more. Here the CDR3 reads CASKNTQGDDQPQHF. The CDR3 bases are TGTGCCAGCAAAAATACACAGGGTGATGATCAGCCCCAGCATTTT. The V gene is TRBV28, the J gene TRBJ1-5, with D perhaps matching TRBD1 (6 bases). This CDR3 is built from 15 residues. Germline V gives CDR1 MDHEN, CDR2 SYDVKM. V was cut by 7 bases and J by 5 bases, with 18 bases left in between.

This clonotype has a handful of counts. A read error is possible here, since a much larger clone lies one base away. This CDR3 is CASGSTSGTYNEQFF. The CDR3, as DNA: TGTGCCAGCGGCTCTACTAGCGGAACCTACAATGAGCAGTTCTTC. The chain is built from TRBV6-1 and TRBJ2-1, with TRBD2 matching 8 bases. CDR1 is MNHNS and CDR2 is SASEGT in the germline V gene. This CDR3 has 15 amino acids. Trimming took 8 bases from V and 2 from J; bases not matched to a gene: 8.

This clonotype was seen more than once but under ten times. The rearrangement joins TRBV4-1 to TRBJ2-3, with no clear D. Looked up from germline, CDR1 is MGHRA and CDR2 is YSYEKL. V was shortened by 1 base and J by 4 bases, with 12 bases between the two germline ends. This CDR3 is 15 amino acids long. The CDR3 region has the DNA TGCGCCAGCAGCCAAGGAATTCCGCGGTCAGATACGCAGTATTTT. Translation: CASSQGIPRSDTQYF.